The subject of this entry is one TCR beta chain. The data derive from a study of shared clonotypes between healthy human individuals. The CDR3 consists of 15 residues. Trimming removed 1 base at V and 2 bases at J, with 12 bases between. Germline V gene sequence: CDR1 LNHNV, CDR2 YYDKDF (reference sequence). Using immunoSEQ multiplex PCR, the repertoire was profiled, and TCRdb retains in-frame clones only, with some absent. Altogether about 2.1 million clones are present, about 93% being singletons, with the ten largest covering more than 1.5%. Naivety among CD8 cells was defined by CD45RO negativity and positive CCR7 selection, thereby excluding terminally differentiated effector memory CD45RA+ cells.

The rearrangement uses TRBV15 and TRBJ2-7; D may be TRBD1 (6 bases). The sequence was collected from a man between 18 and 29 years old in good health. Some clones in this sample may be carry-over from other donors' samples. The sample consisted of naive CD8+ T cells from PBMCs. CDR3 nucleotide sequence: TGTGCCACCAGCAGAGGACAGGCCGAACCCTACGAGCAGTACTTC. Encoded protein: CATSRGQAEPYEQYF.